This note documents a single TCR beta chain sequence. Its antigen remains unknown. Researchers ran the PCR with 60 Vbeta and 13 Jbeta primers. The repertoire was sequenced with immunoSEQ multiplex PCR; TCRdb's copy has only in-frame clones and lacks some. The repertoire consists of some 170,000 clones, with 75% to 85% occurring once and the leading ten covering approximately 4.5%. The data derive from a study of cytomegalovirus exposure and HLA in healthy donors. Regarding the study as a whole: Presence/absence analyses assumed roughly uniform sequencing depth across donors, which may not hold. Cytomegalovirus association was assigned to more than 150 TCR beta chains.

V shed 5 bases and J shed 4 bases, with 11 bases lying between them. CDR1 SQVTM and CDR2 ANQGSEA come from the germline V gene. The CDR3 contains 12 residues. The chain uses TRBV29-1 and TRBJ2-5; D is possibly TRBD1 (6 bases). The sample was PBMCs. The clonotype comes from a man aged 30 to 39 in good health and CMV-seronegative. The CDR3 coding sequence is TGCAGCGTTCCCCAGGGGCGAGAGACCCAGTACTTC. It is translated as CSVPQGRETQYF.